A selection of T cell receptor beta chains follows, all from one sample in a study of T cells in Graves' hyperthyroidism and ophthalmopathy. TCRdb recomputed calls from the multiplex PCR reads with MiXCR, one row per CDR3 protein. The repertoire holds about half a million distinct CDR3 sequences, with 22% as singletons. Sequencing was carried out using blood. These receptors came from a woman between 70 and 85 years old with Graves' ophthalmopathy. Each CDR3 is given with its conserved first and last residue. The order of the fields is J gene, D gene, clone size, V gene, CDR3 protein, CDR3 DNA. The D gene is left open where the match is weak. The size field is filled for only some rows; it gives once, few, many or a size class.

TRBJ2-1,TRBD1,.,TRBV7-9,CASSVGQVTEQFF,TGTGCCAGCAGCGTGGGACAGGTTACCGAGCAGTTCTTC
TRBJ2-5,TRBD2,few,TRBV20-1,CSARGHSGGLQETQYF,TGCAGTGCTAGAGGTCACAGCGGGGGACTGCAAGAGACCCAGTACTTC
TRBJ2-7,.,.,TRBV25-1,CASRPGTAGEQYF,TGTGCCAGCAGACCCGGGACTGCGGGCGAGCAGTACTTC
TRBJ2-1,.,.,TRBV20-1,CSAEGVSSAYNEQFF,TGCAGTGCAGAGGGGGTTAGCTCGGCCTACAATGAGCAGTTCTTC
TRBJ2-7,.,many,TRBV7-2,CASSWDLSSYEQYF,TGTGCCAGCAGCTGGGACCTGAGCTCCTACGAGCAGTACTTC
TRBJ2-3,.,many,TRBV7-2,CASSSPPGRLTDTQYF,TGTGCCAGCAGCTCTCCCCCCGGACGGCTCACAGATACGCAGTATTTT
TRBJ2-2,.,few,TRBV6-2/TRBV6-3,CASSYPSGRLNTGELFF,TGTGCCAGCAGTTACCCGAGTGGGCGGTTGAACACCGGGGAGCTGTTTTTT
TRBJ2-7,.,.,TRBV7-9,CAGSLGRTTVEQYF,TGTGCCGGCAGCTTAGGTAGGACCACCGTAGAGCAGTACTTC
TRBJ2-5,TRBD1,few,TRBV20-1,CSARRDRAKTQYF,TGCAGTGCTAGACGGGACAGGGCCAAGACCCAGTACTTC
TRBJ2-1,.,few,TRBV7-3,CASSLMDYNEQFF,TGTGCCAGCAGCTTAATGGACTACAATGAGCAGTTCTTC
TRBJ2-1,TRBD2,few,TRBV27,CASSARLAGWNEQFF,TGTGCCAGCAGTGCAAGACTAGCGGGATGGAATGAGCAGTTCTTC
TRBJ2-1,TRBD2,.,TRBV2,CASRKRSLAGGDEQFF,TGTGCCAGCAGAAAGAGGTCTCTAGCGGGAGGGGATGAGCAGTTCTTC
TRBJ2-5,.,many,TRBV11-2,CASSPTRGLGETQYF,TGTGCCAGCAGCCCAACCAGGGGCCTTGGGGAGACCCAGTACTTC
TRBJ1-1,.,.,TRBV19,CASSMITQGIRNTEAFF,TGTGCCAGTAGTATGATAACACAGGGAATCAGGAACACTGAAGCTTTCTTT
TRBJ1-1,TRBD1,.,TRBV6-1,CASRIQGALNTEAFF,TGTGCCAGCAGAATACAGGGGGCCCTAAACACTGAAGCTTTCTTT
TRBJ2-1,.,.,TRBV6-2/TRBV6-3,CASKEARNYNEQFF,TGTGCCAGCAAAGAGGCTAGGAACTACAATGAGCAGTTCTTC
TRBJ2-7,.,many,TRBV5-1,CASSLGSEPYEQYF,TGCGCCAGCAGCTTGGGGAGCGAACCCTACGAGCAGTACTTC
TRBJ1-2,.,few,TRBV12-3/TRBV12-4,CASSSTAIYGYTF,TGTGCCAGCAGCTCAACAGCGATCTATGGCTACACCTTC
TRBJ2-5,.,.,TRBV10-3,CAISVTGQETQYF,TGTGCCATCAGTGTAACCGGGCAAGAGACCCAGTACTTC
TRBJ2-4,.,.,TRBV29-1,CSVRKQLAKNIQYF,TGCAGCGTCCGGAAGCAGCTGGCCAAAAACATTCAGTACTTC
TRBJ1-1,.,.,TRBV5-1,CASSVDERRENTEAFF,TGCGCCAGCAGCGTAGACGAACGGAGGGAGAACACTGAAGCTTTCTTT
TRBJ2-7,TRBD1,.,TRBV24-1,CATSETGTGVYEQYF,TGTGCCACCAGTGAAACCGGGACAGGGGTCTACGAGCAGTACTTC
TRBJ2-1,TRBD2,few,TRBV9,CASSVGSLAGVNNEQFF,TGTGCCAGCAGCGTTGGCTCTCTAGCGGGAGTAAACAATGAGCAGTTCTTC
TRBJ2-1,TRBD2,.,TRBV3-1,CASSQLAGVMRNEQFF,TGTGCCAGCAGCCAACTAGCGGGAGTCATGCGCAATGAGCAGTTCTTC
TRBJ2-3,.,many,TRBV30,CACGVADTQYF,TGTGCCTGCGGTGTGGCCGATACGCAGTATTTT
TRBJ1-4,.,few,TRBV11-2,CASSRPLDKLFF,TGTGCCAGCAGCCGTCCCCTTGACAAACTGTTTTTT
TRBJ2-2,TRBD2,.,TRBV30,CAWNAGGNTGELFF,TGTGCCTGGAACGCGGGAGGGAACACCGGGGAGCTGTTTTTT
TRBJ1-1,.,many,TRBV5-1,CASSYDRNTEAFF,TGCGCCAGCAGCTACGACAGGAACACTGAAGCTTTCTTT
TRBJ2-2,.,.,TRBV13,CASSPTRESTGELFF,TGTGCCAGCTCACCGACCAGGGAAAGTACCGGGGAGCTGTTTTTT
TRBJ1-1,.,.,TRBV10-2,CASAQGYTEAFF,TGCGCCAGTGCGCAGGGTTACACTGAAGCTTTCTTT
TRBJ2-1,.,many,TRBV2,CASRRIGGKINEQFF,TGTGCCAGCAGACGAATAGGAGGCAAGATCAATGAGCAGTTCTTC
TRBJ2-7,.,.,TRBV6-5,CASSYSRGSSEQYF,TGTGCCAGCAGTTACTCGAGGGGCTCTAGCGAGCAGTACTTC
TRBJ2-7,.,.,TRBV13,CASSAWGSSYEQYF,TGTGCCAGCAGCGCATGGGGGTCCTCCTACGAGCAGTACTTC
TRBJ2-7,.,many,TRBV11-2,CASSSALEQYF,TGTGCCAGCAGCTCTGCCCTAGAGCAGTACTTC
TRBJ2-5,.,few,TRBV7-3,CASSAQGRNLGETQYF,TGTGCCAGCAGCGCCCAGGGACGGAATTTGGGGGAGACCCAGTACTTC